This T cell receptor (beta chain) was obtained from a study of blood T cells in healthy people across ages. Study-wide findings and caveats: Older age went with lower TCR beta diversity per million T cells, in a roughly linear way. Reliance upon unsorted PBMCs precluded definitive naive versus antigen-experienced comparison.

Concerning this clonotype itself: What it recognizes is unknown.

This CDR3 is 15 amino acids long. CDR1 and CDR2 (germline): MGHDK, SYGVNS. The use of a sample-barcoded 5' primer and a J-beta primer mix characterized a second PCR of 7 to 11 cycles. Each CDR3 protein is one row after TCRdb ran MiXCR on the 5' RACE reads. The sample includes over 500,000 distinct CDR3 sequences, around 27% of them seen just once. The same data also went into a second study, on T cells of mothers and their children.

The source of this sequence is a boy younger than 10 in good health. The sample consisted of blood. The V gene is TRBV25-1, the J gene TRBJ1-5; D is uncertain. TRBJ2-3 explains the end of the DNA better; the J call may be wrong. CDR3 bases: TGTGCCAGCAGTGACGGACGGTCGGCCGGTCAGCCCCAGTATTTT. Translation: CASSDGRSAGQPQYF.